Described below is a single T cell receptor beta chain sequence and its context. Its cognate antigen has yet to be identified. Nothing much larger sits one base from this clone, and base qualities are not available. The library relied on the immunoSEQ multiplex PCR assay. For the multiplex PCR, a mixture combining 60 forward primers for TCR Vbeta segments and 13 reverse primers for TCR Jbeta segments was used. The CDR3 region of rearranged TCR beta genes was amplified from genomic DNA by a multiplex PCR assay. The amplified TCR beta libraries were sequenced on the Illumina HiSeq System as 87-base-pair reads. As for the original processing: Across the 640 or so repertoires, a later analysis counted tens of millions of unique TCR beta chains, 9.5 million to 12 million of which were shared by at least two donors. To remove PCR and sequencing errors, raw reads were error-corrected and collapsed into unique sequences using a nearest-neighbor algorithm that merged closely related sequences. V, D and J gene segments were assigned by aligning CDR3 sequences to IMGT reference sequences. For a sequence to be retained, a match of at least six nucleotides to both a V gene segment and a J gene segment was required. A rearrangement counted as productive if the CDR3 had no stop codons and remained in frame with V and J, and every other rearrangement counted as non-productive. CDR3 was defined by IMGT convention, running from the second conserved V-encoded cysteine to the conserved J-encoded phenylalanine. Sequences without an unambiguous match to a single V gene segment were excluded from the earlier analysis of 500 to 700 of the donors. An earlier analysis of 550 to 650 of the donors classified V segments as functional when productive rearrangements were above 56.7% and as segregating when the standard deviation between donors was above 5%. A statistical classification framework was developed to diagnose cytomegalovirus status using the catalog of TCR beta chain sequences. In a later analysis, V and J genes were assigned by comparing TCR nucleotide sequences against IMGT/GENE-DB human TR gene sequences. A later analysis assigned CDR3 sequences and most-parsimonious VDJ recombination scenarios with the TCRdist pipeline. In a later analysis, each TCR beta chain was defined by its CDR3 amino acid sequence together with its V-gene family, and reads without a unique V-gene family were excluded. A later analysis removed 550 to 650 highly shared, low-generation-probability nucleotide sequences to deal with suspected cross-contamination and a sequencing artifact. For each public chain, a later analysis derived a clonal expansion index from normalized ranks of inferred template counts within each repertoire. A later analysis computed generation probabilities with a VDJ recombination model fitted to out-of-frame rearrangements, and checked the results against IGoR. A later analysis scored TCR-TCR, TCR-HLA and TCR-CMV co-occurrence with hypergeometric tests, applying a repertoire-size bias correction to TCR pairs. To estimate false discovery rates, a later analysis permuted the HLA or CMV assignments 20 times. A later analysis grouped co-occurring TCRs with DBSCAN, adding TCRdist sequence similarity when clustering within HLA-allele-positive subsets. For co-occurrence clustering, repertoires with fewer than 30,000 or more than 120,000 public chains were excluded, along with about five repertoires with anomalous nucleotide sharing. The source is immuneACCESS, and TCRdb retained only in-frame sequences with V and J called. Part of the clones is not carried over; for the studies checked, unresolved V genes explain less than half of this, and the remainder is unexplained. V, J and clone size derive from that table, while D and trimming were established from the DNA sequence. Within this sample are 150,000 to 200,000 clones, with around 78% of them counted one time only. The top ten clonotypes cover roughly 1.6% of the sample.

The sample originates from a study of cytomegalovirus exposure and HLA in healthy donors (dated by TCRdb to the late 2010s). Some background on the complete study: An earlier analysis of approximately 590 of the donors reported more than 250 Gb of sequence data and 117 million unique TCR beta sequences from about 200 million T cells. An early release covering about 600 HLA-typed donors comprised 300 to 350 gigabases of sequencing data and approximately 85 million unique TCR sequences. Along with the approximately 670-subject first cohort, a separate validation cohort of about 110 different subjects was used. Every repertoire in the discovery cohort had been generated on one and the same sequencing platform. Of the roughly 400 genotyped donors, over 80% were placed in the genetic ancestry cluster associated with self-reported Caucasian donors. The number of donors typed differed by locus, with about 629-630 for A, B, C, DRB1 and DQB1, roughly 520 for DQA1, 600 to 610 for DPA1, and roughly 450 for DPB1. Donor age, sex, ethnicity and CMV serostatus were compiled together with the repertoire data. A later analysis re-analyzed previously published TCR beta repertoires from hundreds of donors and added high-resolution HLA genotyping to study TCR occurrence patterns. High-throughput TCR immunosequencing, statistical association of individual TCRs with disease status, and machine learning were combined to predict cytomegalovirus infection status. In a later genetic analysis, genome-wide SNP genotypes for about three fifths of the roughly 670 donors were used, and that subset was treated as a discovery cohort. Among approximately 370 genotyped donors of the cohort, an average of approximately 200,000 unique TCR beta nucleotide sequences was sequenced per donor, of which approximately 19% were non-productive. The study was designed to test whether signatures of past pathogen exposure could be identified by cataloging public T cell receptors. Class I and class II HLA loci were covered by the typing at four-digit resolution. The study profiled the T cell repertoires of under 700 subjects by immunosequencing and related them to cytomegalovirus serostatus. The later analysis used no new phenotypic data to find candidate immune exposures, relying instead on TCR beta sequences and their occurrence across donors. Roughly five DR-DQ haplotypes were handled as single units for association and clustering, since linkage in the cohort was strong. An earlier analysis of 587 of the donors used high-throughput TCR beta sequencing to judge whether each TCR beta V gene segment behaved as functional or pseudogenic. Summary of the overall study and its limitations: In this cohort, only TCR beta chains were sequenced, and detectable features were limited by the absence of alpha or paired-chain data. In an earlier analysis of a few hundred of the donors, most TCR beta V segments were observed in productive rearrangements about 87% or about 30% of the time, broadly matching IMGT annotations. According to a later analysis, TCR association rates differed among HLA loci, with DRB1 alleles showing the most associated TCRs and HLA-C alleles showing the fewest. A group of highly shared sequence variants was considered likely to be a technical artifact of the sequencing pipeline. A later genetic analysis associated a missense DCLRE1C variant with V-gene and J-gene trimming of TCR beta chains, and an independent cohort replicated the association. Across donors, most TCR sequences were observed very rarely, whereas some public TCRs were present in many individuals. A later analysis associated some 17,000 TCR beta sequences with specific HLA alleles at a false discovery rate of 0.05. The only immune exposure information available for the cohort was CMV serostatus. Some IMGT-functional V segments, including TRBV6-2 and TRBV6-3, could not be told apart with the 87-base-pair reads, so those segments were excluded. A further reported finding was that TCR beta sequences accurately predicted the HLA-A and HLA-B alleles for most subjects in the first cohort. Correlated functional status among segregating V segments might reflect linkage disequilibrium, but an unknown experimental factor could not be ruled out. Roughly uniform sequencing depth across donors was assumed in presence/absence analyses, although this assumption may not hold. Cytomegalovirus status was reported to be diagnosed by the classifier with high specificity and sensitivity in both the original and validation cohorts. Because HLA typing was unavailable for some donors at each locus, only the typed subset was used in association tests. In a later analysis, HLA-associated TCR beta chains were found to be more clonally expanded and to have lower generation probabilities than equally common non-associated chains. A later analysis found that most CMV-associated TCR beta chains appeared HLA-restricted, with HLA associations seemingly driven largely by CMV exposure. The authors suggested that the approach could potentially be generalized to other disease states and immunological phenotypes. The study gave a list of some 150 TCR beta chains associated with cytomegalovirus. Because counts were too low, more than 15 rarely observed V segments, including chromosome 9 orphons, were excluded from the earlier analysis of about 500 of the donors. In a later analysis, several top co-occurrence clusters were reported to appear linked to parvovirus B19, influenza, CMV and Epstein-Barr virus. In vitro tests confirmed that three of the cytomegalovirus-associated TCR beta chains recognize cytomegalovirus antigens. Assigning TCR associations to individual alleles was difficult when HLA alleles, especially DR and DQ, strongly co-occurred. A later genetic analysis reported fewer N-insertions in productive TCRs among donors in an Asian-associated ancestry cluster than the roughly 690-donor mean.

The cohort consisted of more than 650 healthy bone marrow donors. At the time of sampling, every cohort member was nominally healthy, though immune exposures that went unrecorded were likely present. The donor tested CMV seronegative, placing the donor among the roughly 400 seronegative members of the cohort. Each donor provided a peripheral blood sample, and peripheral blood mononuclear cells were used for TCR beta sequencing. Genomic DNA was extracted from the blood cell samples with the Qiagen DNeasy Blood Extraction Kit. Deletion took 4 bases off V and 1 base off J, with a span of 14 bases between the germline ends. Counted from cysteine to phenylalanine, this CDR3 has 16 amino acids. Just CDR3 DNA is preserved here, 48 bases in frame from base 1. As encoded in the germline V gene (reference sequence), CDR1 is MNHEY while CDR2 is SMNVEV.

Recombination joined TRBV27 with TRBJ2-1, with TRBD1 perhaps the D gene, on 8 matching bases. The sequence came from a middle-aged man in good health and CMV-seronegative. Sample: PBMCs. Read as DNA, the sequence is TGTGCCAGCAGTTCCTACAGGGGGGGGTCCTACAATGAGCAGTTCTTC. This gives the protein CASSSYRGGSYNEQFF.